These 11 T cell receptor beta chains were sequenced from one sample in a study of cytomegalovirus exposure and HLA in healthy donors. The PCR ran on 60 Vbeta and 13 Jbeta primers. Method: immunoSEQ multiplex PCR; TCRdb's copy keeps in-frame clones and lacks some. The sample has 100,000 to 150,000 clones; 74% are singletons. The sample taken for sequencing was PBMCs. Source of these receptors: a woman in her forties or fifties in good health and CMV-seropositive.

V usage is TRBV7-2 and J usage is TRBJ2-1; D is perhaps TRBD1 (5 bases). From germline, CDR1 is SGHTA and CDR2 FQGNSA. V gave up 5 bases and J gave up 1 base, with 15 bases separating them. The CDR3 extends over 16 amino acids. The DNA of the CDR3 is TGTGCCAGCAGCCGGGCGGTGGGGCCTTCCTACAATGAGCAGTTCTTC. It is translated as CASSRAVGPSYNEQFF.

The CDR3 bases are TGTGCCAGCCTCTTACGGGGGGTAGGAGATACGCAGTATTTT. As protein: CASLLRGVGDTQYF. The chain carries TRBV7-2 and TRBJ2-3; TRBD2 matches at 7 bases. The CDR3 is made up of 14 amino acids. The junction had 10 bases not matched to a gene; V was cut back by 8 bases and J by 5 bases. Germline V gene sequence: CDR1 SGHTA, CDR2 FQGNSA.

This chain uses TRBV6-1 with TRBJ1-3, with D perhaps matching TRBD1 (5 bases). Trimming took off 4 bases at V and 4 bases at J, with 11 bases between the two ends. The CDR3 covers 14 residues. Germline V gives CDR1 MNHNS, CDR2 SASEGT. The CDR3, as DNA: TGTGCCAGCAGTGTCCCGACAGAAGGAAACACCATATATTTT. It is translated as CASSVPTEGNTIYF.

This clone showed up just once. The chain joins TRBV6-5 to TRBJ2-3; possibly TRBD2 for D (6 bases). Germline V gene data show CDR1 as MNHEY and CDR2 as SVGAGI. Trimming removed 4 bases from V and 4 bases from J, with 15 bases in between. The CDR3 runs to 15 residues. CDR3 bases: TGTGCCAGCAGTTTTCGGGGCGGGGTTTCAGATACGCAGTATTTT. Protein: CASSFRGGVSDTQYF.

The J gene is TRBJ2-7, the V gene TRBV6-5; 8 bases fit TRBD1. The V and J ends lost 6 bases and 0 bases, in that order; junction bases with no gene match: 7. Per germline, CDR1 MNHEY and CDR2 SVGAGI. The CDR3 extends over 15 amino acids. For the CDR3, the DNA is TGTGCCAGCAGCCCCGGGACAGGAGACTCCTACGAGCAGTACTTC. Protein product: CASSPGTGDSYEQYF.

The rearrangement links TRBV30 to TRBJ2-1, with 10 bases matching TRBD2. V lost 4 bases and J lost 7; bases outside the gene matches: 4. The CDR3 runs 13 residues. Germline-derived CDR1 and CDR2 are GTSNPN and SVGIG (reference sequence). CDR3 residues: CAWKKAGGNEQFF. The DNA of the CDR3 is TGTGCCTGGAAGAAAGCGGGGGGGAATGAGCAGTTCTTC.

This sequence joins TRBV6-1 and TRBJ2-7; perhaps TRBD1 as D (6 bases). V was cut by 2 bases and J by 4 bases, with 12 bases left in between. The CDR3 covers 14 residues. The germline CDR1 and CDR2 sequences are MNHNS and SASEGT. CDR3 DNA: TGTGCCAGCAGTGAACTGGGTACAGGGTACGAGCAGTACTTC. Protein product: CASSELGTGYEQYF.

This CDR3 is CASNPGQGNYGYTF. The CDR3 nucleotides read TGTGCCAGCAATCCGGGACAGGGAAACTATGGCTACACCTTC. The chain carries TRBV7-9 and TRBJ1-2, with 9 bases matching TRBD1. V shed 7 bases and J 2 bases; nucleotides not matched to a gene: 5. The V gene's germline CDR1 is SEHNR and CDR2 FQNEAQ (reference sequence). This CDR3 is 14 amino acids long.

This chain links TRBV7-6 with TRBJ1-2; the match to TRBD1 covers 9 bases. J was trimmed by 5 bases and V by 5 bases; bases with no gene match: 9. Germline CDR1 reads SGHVS; CDR2 reads FNYEAQ. The CDR3 has 15 amino acids. For the CDR3, the DNA is TGTGCCAGCAGCCCCCTGGAGGACAGGGGTTATGGCTACACCTTC. This codes for CASSPLEDRGYGYTF. Full variable domain (remainder filled in from reference TRBV7-6 and TRBJ1-2): GAGVSQSPRYKVTKRGQDVALRCDPISGHVSLYWYRQALGQGPEFLTYFNYEAQQDKSGLPNDRFSAERPEGSISTLTIQRTEQRDSAMYRCASSPLEDRGYGYTFGSGTRLTVV.

The chain couples TRBV9 to TRBJ2-1; TRBD1 is a possible D gene (5 bases). V was pared by 4 bases and J by 9 bases, with 20 bases between. Germline CDR1 SGDLS, CDR2 YYNGEE. The CDR3 is 15 residues long. The DNA for the CDR3 is TGTGCCAGCAGCTCCCCGGGTGGGGCCTTAGGTGAGCAGTTCTTC. Translating gives CASSSPGGALGEQFF.

Only a few counts were recorded for this clone. The gene calls are TRBV6-1 and TRBJ2-3, with D possibly being TRBD1 (6 bases). Germline CDR1 is MNHNS and CDR2 is SASEGT. The CDR3 runs to 15 residues. The germline V and J ends were trimmed by 4 bases and 9 bases, with 20 bases remaining between them. The CDR3 is CASSVGAGPQETQYF. The CDR3 bases are TGTGCCAGCAGTGTGGGGGCAGGGCCACAAGAGACGCAGTATTTT.